Listed below are T cell receptor beta chains from one sample, sequenced in a study of CD8 T cells in Susac syndrome. TCRdb recomputed calls from the immunoSEQ multiplex PCR reads with MiXCR, one row per CDR3 protein. The data contain about 82,000 distinct CDR3 sequences, roughly 96% of them singletons. The sequenced sample was CD8+ T cells from PBMCs. These receptor sequences come from a human donor with Susac syndrome. Each CDR3 is given with its conserved first and last residue. Each record gives: clone size, J gene, D gene, V gene, CDR3 DNA, CDR3 protein. The D gene is left open where the match is weak. The size field is filled for only some rows; it gives once, few, many or a size class.

NA	TRBJ1-2	NA	TRBV15	TGTGCCACCAGCAGAGATGATTGGGGGCCTAGCTATGGCTACACCTTC	CATSRDDWGPSYGYTF
NA	TRBJ2-3	NA	TRBV23-1	TGCGCCAGCAGTCAATATCAGGAATGGACGGAAACGCAGTATTTT	CASSQYQEWTETQYF
NA	TRBJ1-4	TRBD1	TRBV5-4	TGTGCCAGCAGCCTTGGAGGGACAGCAACTAATGAAAAACTGTTTTTT	CASSLGGTATNEKLFF
NA	TRBJ1-1	NA	TRBV5-1	TGCGCCAGCAGCCCCACCACCATGAACACTGAAGCTTTCTTT	CASSPTTMNTEAFF
NA	TRBJ1-1	NA	TRBV20-1	TGCAGTGCTAGAACCCCTCCAGATATGAACACTGAAGCTTTCTTT	CSARTPPDMNTEAFF
NA	TRBJ2-3	TRBD2	TRBV9	TGTGCCAGCAGCGTCGGGATAGCGGGGGGCGGAGATACGCAGTATTTT	CASSVGIAGGGDTQYF
NA	TRBJ1-3	NA	TRBV6-5	TGTGCCACCGTGTCTGGAAACACCATATATTTT	CATVSGNTIYF
NA	TRBJ2-1	NA	TRBV7-3	TGTGCCAGCAGCTTAGAAGGCTCCTACAATGAGCAGTTCTTC	CASSLEGSYNEQFF
NA	TRBJ2-2	NA	TRBV20-1	TGCAGTGCCCGGGACTTATCCTACACCGGGGAGCTGTTTTTT	CSARDLSYTGELFF
NA	TRBJ1-2	NA	TRBV7-9	TGTGCCAGCAGCTTAGCTCGGGGAGAGTTCTATGGCTACACCTTC	CASSLARGEFYGYTF
once	TRBJ2-5	NA	TRBV27	TGTGCCAGCAGTCCTCTCGGGGGACACCTAGAGACCCAGTACTTC	CASSPLGGHLETQYF
once	TRBJ2-7	NA	TRBV27	TGTGCCAGCAGTTTCTCGGCTGTAACCGAGCAGTACTTC	CASSFSAVTEQYF
once	TRBJ1-2	NA	TRBV5-4	TGTGCCAGCAGCTTGACGCGGGGGCAGAACTATGGCTACACCTTC	CASSLTRGQNYGYTF
NA	TRBJ2-7	NA	TRBV9	TGTGCCAGCAGCGTAGGAGGTTTAGTCGGGAACGAGCAGTACTTC	CASSVGGLVGNEQYF
NA	TRBJ2-7	NA	TRBV20-1	TGCAGTGCCCGGACCGAATTGAGCCATGCCTACGAGCAGTACTTC	CSARTELSHAYEQYF
NA	TRBJ1-1	NA	TRBV4-3	TGCGCCAGCGGAAGGACCCTTGGGGCTGAAGCTTTCTTT	CASGRTLGAEAFF
NA	TRBJ2-2	NA	TRBV4-3	TGCGCCAGCAGTGTAGGGACGAACACCGGGGAGCTGTTTTTT	CASSVGTNTGELFF
NA	TRBJ1-1	NA	TRBV2	TGTGCCAGCAGTGAAGCCACACCTGGCTTCATTTTAAGGGAAGCTTTCTTT	CASSEATPGFILREAFF
NA	TRBJ1-6	TRBD1	TRBV7-8	TGTGCCAGCAGCGCCGGACAGGGGAGGGACTCACCCCTCCACTTT	CASSAGQGRDSPLHF
NA	TRBJ2-7	NA	TRBV2	TGTGCCAGCCGAAACCGGGTCCCCTACGAGCAGTACTTC	CASRNRVPYEQYF
NA	TRBJ2-7	NA	TRBV5-4	TGTGCCAGCAGCTTGGGTCTCGAGCAGTACTTC	CASSLGLEQYF
NA	TRBJ1-5	NA	TRBV20-1	TGCAGTGCTAAGGACCTGGACAATCAGCCCCAGCATTTT	CSAKDLDNQPQHF
NA	TRBJ1-2	TRBD1	TRBV15	TGTGCCACCAGCAGGCAGGGGGCACACGGCTACACCTTC	CATSRQGAHGYTF
NA	TRBJ2-7	TRBD2	TRBV30	TGTGCCTGGACGACTAGCGGGGGGTACTACGAGCAGTACTTC	CAWTTSGGYYEQYF
NA	TRBJ1-5	NA	TRBV19	TGTGCCAGTAGTATTGAAGGAAACAGGGCCCCAGGGCATTTT	CASSIEGNRAPGHF
NA	TRBJ2-7	NA	TRBV12-3/TRBV12-4	TGTGCCAGCAGTCTAGGACAGATTTACGAGCAGTACTTC	CASSLGQIYEQYF
NA	TRBJ1-2	TRBD1	TRBV29-1	TGCAGCGTTGACCCAGGGGGCGGCGGAGGCTACACCTTC	CSVDPGGGGGYTF
NA	TRBJ1-1	NA	TRBV5-1	TGCGCCAGCAGCTTGACAGGGACCGGGAACACTGAAGCTTTCTTT	CASSLTGTGNTEAFF
NA	TRBJ2-7	NA	TRBV20-1	TGCAGTGCTAGAGACGGTAACGAGCAGTACTTC	CSARDGNEQYF
NA	TRBJ1-6	TRBD1	TRBV11-2	TGTGCCAGCAGCTTAAAATGGACAGGGCGAGCGGCCGTCCATAATTCACCCCTCCACTTT	CASSLKWTGRAAVHNSPLHF
once	TRBJ1-2	TRBD1	TRBV6-6	TGTGCCAGCAGTGGGGACAGGGGGAACTATGGCTACACCTTC	CASSGDRGNYGYTF
NA	TRBJ1-1	TRBD1	TRBV7-2	TGTGCCAGCAGCGGGGAGGGGACAGGGAACACTGAAGCTTTCTTT	CASSGEGTGNTEAFF
NA	TRBJ1-4	TRBD1	TRBV20-1	TGCAGTGCTAGAGATCGGTTGACAGGGGGATTAGAAAAACTGTTTTTT	CSARDRLTGGLEKLFF
NA	TRBJ2-7	TRBD1	TRBV9	TGTGCCAGCAGCCCCGGGACAGGGGACGTCGAGCAGTACTTC	CASSPGTGDVEQYF
NA	TRBJ1-3	TRBD1	TRBV9	TGTGCCAGCAGCGTGGGGGACAGCTCTGGAAACACCATATATTTT	CASSVGDSSGNTIYF
NA	TRBJ1-1	TRBD1	TRBV14	TGTGCCAGCAGCCAAGTGACAGGGGACACTGAAGCTTTCTTT	CASSQVTGDTEAFF
NA	TRBJ2-1	NA	TRBV7-2	TGTGCCAGCAGCTTAAGTTCGCTCAATGAGCAGTTCTTC	CASSLSSLNEQFF
NA	TRBJ2-5	NA	TRBV27	TGTGCCAGCAGTCATCGACAGCTACAAGAGACCCAGTACTTC	CASSHRQLQETQYF
once	TRBJ1-5	NA	TRBV7-2	TGTGCCAGCAGCTTAAACCTAGTTCAGCCCCAGCATTTT	CASSLNLVQPQHF
NA	TRBJ1-1	NA	TRBV4-2	TGTGCCAGCAGCCAAGGAGGAGCGAACACTGAAGCTTTCTTT	CASSQGGANTEAFF
NA	TRBJ1-4	NA	TRBV2	TGTGCCAGTGCCTATTCGGAGGCTAATGAAAAACTGTTTTTT	CASAYSEANEKLFF
NA	TRBJ2-1	NA	TRBV7-2	TGTGCCAGCAGCTTCTCCTTGGAGGCACACAATGAGCAGTTCTTC	CASSFSLEAHNEQFF
NA	TRBJ1-1	NA	TRBV11-1	TGTGCCAGCACCGGTAGAGGGGGAACAGATGACACTGAAGCTTTCTTT	CASTGRGGTDDTEAFF
NA	TRBJ2-1	NA	TRBV7-9	TGTGCCAGCAGCTTTTATACAGCAAACAATGAGCAGTTCTTC	CASSFYTANNEQFF
NA	TRBJ2-1	NA	TRBV7-7	TGTGCTAGCAGCTCCGGGACCCAGGGCTACAATGAGCAGTTCTTC	CASSSGTQGYNEQFF
NA	TRBJ1-2	NA	TRBV3-1	TGTGCCAGCAGCCAAAGGCTGAGCCTGTATGGCTACACCTTC	CASSQRLSLYGYTF
NA	TRBJ2-1	NA	TRBV20-1	TGCAGTGCTGGATTGGGCCTCAATGAGCAGTTCTTC	CSAGLGLNEQFF
NA	TRBJ1-1	NA	TRBV14	TGTGCCAGCAGCCAAGGGATGTGGGGGTACACTGAAGCTTTCTTT	CASSQGMWGYTEAFF
NA	TRBJ2-5	NA	TRBV12-3/TRBV12-4	TGTGCCAGCAGTGATGGACAGGGAGGGGAGACCCAGTACTTC	CASSDGQGGETQYF
NA	TRBJ2-6	NA	TRBV3-1	TGTGCCAGCAGCCAAGGGCGGCCTCCTGGGGCCAACGTCCTGACTTTC	CASSQGRPPGANVLTF
NA	TRBJ2-5	NA	TRBV20-1	TGCAGTGCTAGAGATGGCGGGACAGTCCAAGAGACCCAGTACTTC	CSARDGGTVQETQYF
NA	TRBJ2-1	NA	TRBV20-1	TGCAGTGCTCCGGGACCGGGGTGGGACAATGAGCAGTTCTTC	CSAPGPGWDNEQFF
NA	TRBJ2-5	NA	TRBV30	TGTGCCTGGAAGGGATTGGCGTGGGAAGAGACCCAGTACTTC	CAWKGLAWEETQYF
NA	TRBJ2-2	NA	TRBV24-1	TGTGCCACCAGTGAGGGACTTGGGAACACCGGGGAGCTGTTTTTT	CATSEGLGNTGELFF
NA	TRBJ2-5	NA	TRBV2	TGTGCCAGCAGTGCAGTAAGGGAGGATCGAGAGACCCAGTACTTC	CASSAVREDRETQYF
NA	TRBJ2-1	NA	TRBV29-1	TGCAGCGTCTTAGACTACAATGAGCAGTTCTTC	CSVLDYNEQFF
NA	TRBJ2-3	TRBD2	TRBV20-1	TGCAGTGCAAATAGCGGGGGGGCAGATACGCAGTATTTT	CSANSGGADTQYF